Detailed here is one T cell receptor (beta chain). Its antigen is unknown. A read error may account for a junction end that differs from germline. The sample originates from a study of molecular identifiers for immune sequencing clone quantification. Points from the study as a whole: Barcodes shared by identical TCR molecules could lead to underestimated sizes of highly expanded clones.

Libraries used 20,000 to 1,000,000 sorted naive CD8 T cells and 10%, 30% or 50% RNA input. The authors gated naive CD8 T cells as CD8+CD4-CCR7+CD45RA+ for sorting. The CDR3 is 14 amino acids. The germline CDR1 and CDR2 sequences are LNHDA and SQIVND (reference sequence). TCRdb independently ran MiXCR on the PCR reads; one entry per CDR3 protein. Seen here are under 800,000 distinct CDR3 sequences, about 25% observed once, and the top ten hold about 0.84%. This clonotype was obtained from a human donor in good health. Some libraries in this study had Jurkat cell RNA spiked in. The sequencing sample was made of naive CD8+ T cells from blood, with Jurkat cell RNA spiked in. The sample's subset: FACS-sorted CD8+CD4-CCR7+CD45RA+ naive T cells. The chain links TRBV19 to TRBJ2-7; D ambiguous. CDR3 region: CASSPSVYIYEQHF. The CDR3 nucleotides read TGTGCCAGTAGTCCAAGCGTTTACATCTACGAGCAGCACTTC.